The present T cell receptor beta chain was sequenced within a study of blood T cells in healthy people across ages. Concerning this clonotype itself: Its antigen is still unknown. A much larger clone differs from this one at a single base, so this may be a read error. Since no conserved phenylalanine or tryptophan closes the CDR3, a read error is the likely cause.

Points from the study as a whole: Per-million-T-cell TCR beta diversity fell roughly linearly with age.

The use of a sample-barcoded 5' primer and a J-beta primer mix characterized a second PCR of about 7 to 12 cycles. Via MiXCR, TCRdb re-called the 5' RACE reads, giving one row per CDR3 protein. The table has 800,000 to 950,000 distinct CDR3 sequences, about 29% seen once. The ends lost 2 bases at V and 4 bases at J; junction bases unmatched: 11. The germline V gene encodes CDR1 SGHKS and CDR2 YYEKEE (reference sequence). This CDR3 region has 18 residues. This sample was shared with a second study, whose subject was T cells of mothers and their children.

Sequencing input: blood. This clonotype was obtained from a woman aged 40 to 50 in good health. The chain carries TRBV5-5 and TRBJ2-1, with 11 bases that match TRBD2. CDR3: CASSFGDGGLAAYNEQFC. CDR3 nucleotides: TGTGCCAGCAGCTTTGGGGACGGGGGACTAGCGGCGTACAATGAGCAGTTCTGC.